This passage covers 15 T cell receptor beta chains from one sample sequenced in a study of OX40 agonist ivuxolimab in advanced cancers. Sequencing was performed with immunoSEQ multiplex PCR; in TCRdb, only in-frame clones are kept and a portion is missing. The sample contains approximately 24,000 clones, 65% to 80% of which appear only once. Specimen: CD4+ or CD8+ T cells sorted from blood, collected in a trial of the OX40 agonist ivuxolimab. These receptors were collected from an adult with an advanced solid tumor such as melanoma, head and neck, liver or kidney cancer.

The V gene is TRBV4-2, the J gene TRBJ1-4; no definite D call. Germline-derived CDR1 and CDR2 are LGHNA and YNFKEQ. The CDR3 loop spans 12 amino acids. Trimming removed 0 bases from V and 11 bases from J, with 7 bases in between. CDR3 in amino acids: CASSQEGPKLFF. In DNA form, the CDR3 reads TGTGCCAGCAGCCAAGAAGGCCCGAAACTGTTTTTT.

As concerns this clone: Other DNA sequences in the sample encode the same CDR3. This chain links TRBV11-2 with TRBJ2-7; D not certain. Germline CDR1 is SGHAT and CDR2 is FQNNGV. Trimming cost V 5 bases and J 0 bases, with 8 bases left between them. The CDR3 spans 13 residues. The CDR3, as DNA: TGTGCCAGCAGCCTCGGCAGCTCCTACGAGCAGTACTTC. Encoded protein: CASSLGSSYEQYF.

The chain combines TRBV7-9 with TRBJ2-7, with D perhaps TRBD1 or TRBD2 (5 bases each). The CDR3 spans 14 residues. Germline assignment: CDR1 SEHNR and CDR2 FQNEAQ (reference sequence). Trimming left V 5 bases short and J 2 bases short, with 13 bases between. DNA for the CDR3: TGTGCCAGCAGCCCGGCCAGGGACCCCTACGAGCAGTACTTC. Translating gives CASSPARDPYEQYF.

This chain uses TRBV15 with TRBJ2-1, with TRBD1 matching over 8 bases. In germline, CDR1 is LNHNV, CDR2 YYDKDF (reference sequence). The CDR3 covers 16 residues. The V gene end was trimmed by 5 bases and the J gene end by 8 bases; junction bases not matched to a gene: 14. The CDR3 DNA reads TGTGCCACCAGCGCTGTGACCGGGACAGGAGGCGATGAGCAGTTCTTC. Amino acids: CATSAVTGTGGDEQFF.

The J gene is TRBJ2-7, the V gene TRBV11-2; 10 nucleotides line up with TRBD1. The J segment lost 1 base and the V segment lost 5 bases, leaving 8 bases of the junction unmatched. This CDR3 region has 16 residues. Germline V lookup: CDR1 SGHAT, CDR2 FQNNGV. This CDR3 reads CASSRTTGGESYEQYF. CDR3 sequence (DNA): TGTGCCAGCAGCCGGACGACAGGGGGCGAGTCCTACGAGCAGTACTTC.

The chain is built from TRBV4-1 and TRBJ2-2; no definite D call. V lost 5 bases and J 2 bases, leaving 6 bases between the germline ends. The germline V gene encodes CDR1 MGHRA and CDR2 YSYEKL. The length of the CDR3 is 13 residues. Written as DNA, the CDR3 is TGCGCCAGCAGCGATCAAAACACCGGGGAGCTGTTTTTT. Protein product: CASSDQNTGELFF.

This clone has a handful of counts. The V and J genes are TRBV5-5 and TRBJ1-2; D is unclear. The V and J ends lost 0 bases and 8 bases respectively, with 14 bases between them. Germline assignment: CDR1 SGHKS and CDR2 YYEKEE (reference sequence). The CDR3 covers 14 residues. CDR3 nucleotide sequence: TGTGCCAGCAGCTTGGTGGATAGCATGTTCGGCTACACCTTC. Its translation: CASSLVDSMFGYTF. Complete variable domain (other parts from reference TRBV5-5 and TRBJ1-2): DAGVTQSPTHLIKTRGQQVTLRCSPISGHKSVSWYQQVLGQGPQFIFQYYEKEERGRGNFPDRFSARQFPNYSSELNVNALLLGDSALYLCASSLVDSMFGYTFGSGTRLTVV.

In this sample, this clone turned up a few times. This chain connects TRBV19 to TRBJ1-6, with TRBD1 matching 9 bases. Losses at the gene ends were 7 bases for V and 9 bases for J; bases not matched to a gene: 7. CDR3 size: 14 residues. CDR1 LNHDA and CDR2 SQIVND come from the germline V gene (reference sequence). The CDR3 region is CASTPGTGTSPLHF. CDR3 nucleotides: TGTGCCAGTACCCCCGGGACAGGGACTTCACCCCTCCACTTT.

This rearrangement joins TRBV6-6 to TRBJ2-7; D perhaps matches TRBD2 (6 bases). V lost 7 bases, J lost 6 bases, and 16 bases lay in between. The CDR3 has 13 residues. The germline V gene has CDR1 MNHNY and CDR2 SVGAGI (reference sequence). The CDR3 is CASTQLAVGEQYF. The DNA for the CDR3 is TGTGCCAGCACGCAACTAGCTGTCGGCGAGCAGTACTTC.

The J gene is TRBJ1-2, the V gene TRBV5-6, with D perhaps TRBD1 (6 bases). The germline CDR1 and CDR2 sequences are SGHDT and YYEEEE. The V gene lost 9 bases and the J gene lost 7 bases, with 13 bases spanning the gap. The CDR3 spans 11 residues. CDR3 nucleotides: TGTGCCATGTTACAGGGAGCTGGCTACACCTTC. Amino acids: CAMLQGAGYTF.

CDR3 nucleotides: TGCAGCGCTTGGGGGTTTAACACCGGGGAGCTGTTTTTT. Residues: CSAWGFNTGELFF. The chain uses TRBV29-1 and TRBJ2-2; D possibly uses TRBD1 or TRBD2 (5 bases each). CDR3 length equals 13 residues. The V end lost 7 bases, the J end lost 2 bases, and 11 bases lay between the germline ends. The germline gives CDR1 SQVTM, CDR2 ANQGSEA.

Only a few counts were recorded for this clone. The chain uses TRBV27 and TRBJ2-2; D is tentatively TRBD1 or TRBD2 (6 bases each). Germline V gene sequence: CDR1 MNHEY, CDR2 SMNVEV (reference sequence). V shed 6 bases and J shed 6 bases, with 14 bases lying between them. The CDR3 consists of 14 residues. CDR3 in amino acids: CASRSLGGAGELFF. CDR3 in DNA: TGTGCCAGCAGATCCCTCGGGGGCGCCGGGGAGCTGTTTTTT.

This sequence joins TRBV27 and TRBJ1-5, with unresolved D. CDR1 and CDR2 (germline): MNHEY, SMNVEV (reference sequence). V lost 6 bases and J 0 bases, leaving 6 bases between the germline ends. This CDR3 has 13 residues. CDR3 bases: TGTGCCAGCAGCCATTATAGCAATCAGCCCCAGCATTTT. Its translation is CASSHYSNQPQHF.

This chain uses TRBV21-1 with TRBJ1-3; TRBD1, the D gene given by the table, was not confirmed from the DNA. TRBV21-1 is described as a pseudogene. The CDR3 contains 15 residues. In nucleotides, the CDR3 is TGTGCCAAATCCAGGGGGTTTCGCACTGGAAACACCATATATTTT. Its translation is CAKSRGFRTGNTIYF.

The CDR3 DNA reads TGTGCCAGCAGCGCCGTAGGGGATGGTGAAGAGACCCAGTACTTC. Encoded protein: CASSAVGDGEETQYF. The rearrangement joins TRBV7-9 to TRBJ2-5, with D possibly being TRBD1 (5 bases). V shed 5 bases and J shed 3 bases, with 16 bases lying between them. The CDR3 contains 15 residues. Germline-derived CDR1 and CDR2 are SEHNR and FQNEAQ (reference sequence).